This T cell receptor (beta chain) was captured in a study of T cell responses to AZD1222 COVID-19 vaccine. Whole-study results and caveats: Sampled repertoires all dated from after the peak T cell response. Targets within unmutated variant regions were reportedly found for nearly half of spike-specific TCRs. Mostly white British, mostly female donors; authors suggested clonal diversity may be underestimated.

A remark on this clone: The antigen remains undetermined.

Sequencing was performed with immunoSEQ multiplex PCR; in TCRdb, only in-frame clones are kept and a portion is missing. There are over 85,000 clones in the sample; nearly 90% occur only once, and around 3% lies in the top ten. This CDR3 region has 14 residues. Source: peripheral blood, taken on day 0 of AZD1222 vaccination. The receptor was derived from an adult in good health. V is TRBV21-1 and J is TRBJ2-7; the table gives TRBD1 as D, unverified against the DNA. TRBV21-1 is classified as a pseudogene. The CDR3 nucleotides read TGTGCCAGCAGCGAACGACAGGGGGGGTACGAGCAGTACTTC. Its translation is CASSERQGGYEQYF.